The 7 T cell receptor beta chains presented below share a single source sample, sequenced in a study of post-analysis software for immune sequencing data. Notes on the study in general: About five TRBV segments appeared more often in patients than in controls, and TRBV5-6, TRBV5-1 and TRBV20-1 were among these.

Unique molecular identifiers were built into the TCR beta cDNA libraries. Using its own MiXCR run on the PCR reads, TCRdb lists one record per CDR3 protein. This sample yields over 700,000 distinct CDR3 sequences, of which roughly 29% are seen a single time; roughly 0.53% belongs to the top ten. No antigens are known for them. Sequenced input: blood. These receptors were taken from a girl between 10 and 17 years old with multiple sclerosis.

With respect to this clonotype: This may come from a read error, since a much larger clone is one base off. This chain uses TRBV29-1 with TRBJ2-7, with D perhaps assigned TRBD1 or TRBD2 (5 bases each). The CDR3 is made up of 13 amino acids. CDR1 is SQVTM, CDR2 ANQGSEA, per germline. The DNA of the CDR3 is TGCAGCGCTGAAAGCGGTCAGGGCTATGAGCAGTACTTC. Its translation is CSAESGQGYEQYF.

This clonotype came up a few times. The chain couples TRBV29-1 to TRBJ2-7; no clear D. Germline V gene data show CDR1 as SQVTM and CDR2 as ANQGSEA. The CDR3 contains 12 residues. The V gene lost 4 bases and the J gene lost 2 bases, with 9 bases spanning the gap. The CDR3 region has the DNA TGCAGCGTTGTGAGAGAAACCTACGAGCAGTACTTC. It encodes CSVVRETYEQYF.

This clonotype was counted at least ten times. CDR3 loop: CASSESSGPFSRFF. The CDR3 coding sequence is TGCGCCAGCAGTGAGTCTAGCGGTCCCTTTTCCCGGTTCTTC. The gene calls are TRBV10-1 and TRBJ2-1; tentatively, D is TRBD2 (6 bases). Germline V gene lookup returns CDR1 WNHNN and CDR2 SYGVQD (reference sequence). The CDR3 totals 14 residues. The germline V and J ends were trimmed by 0 bases and 15 bases, with 18 bases remaining between them.

This clonotype was seen a handful of times. The V and J genes are TRBV12-3 or TRBV12-4 and TRBJ1-6; 10 bases match TRBD1. J lost 10 bases, V lost 6 bases, and 9 bases had no gene match. The CDR3 contains 15 residues. The CDR3 nucleotides read TGTGCCAGCAGCATATCCCGGGACAGGGGATCACCCCTCCACTTT. It encodes CASSISRDRGSPLHF.

The sample holds many counts of this clonotype. The rearrangement joins TRBV4-3 to TRBJ2-3; D is ambiguous. V was cut by 4 bases and J by 2 bases, with 7 bases left in between. CDR1 and CDR2 (germline): LGHNA, YSLEER. The CDR3 is 13 residues long. For the CDR3, the DNA is TGCGCCAGCAGCCGGACGAACACAGATACGCAGTATTTT. Amino acid sequence: CASSRTNTDTQYF.

In DNA form, the CDR3 reads TGTGCCAGCAGCACACTAGCGGGAGTACGGTATACGCAGTATTTT. Amino acids: CASSTLAGVRYTQYF. The chain combines TRBV7-2 with TRBJ2-3; 11 bases fit TRBD2. The junction had 8 bases not matched to a gene; V was cut back by 5 bases and J by 7 bases. The CDR3 covers 15 residues. Germline CDR1 SGHTA, CDR2 FQGNSA. Variable domain in full (rest from reference TRBV7-2 and TRBJ2-3): GAGVSQSPSNKVTEKGKDVELRCDPISGHTALYWYRQSLGQGLEFLIYFQGNSAPDKSGLPSDRFSAERTGGSVSTLTIQRTQQEDSAVYLCASSTLAGVRYTQYFGPGTRLTVL.

The rearrangement uses TRBV6-2 or TRBV6-3 and TRBJ2-1; 10 positions agree with TRBD2. This CDR3 has 16 residues. V was clipped by 5 bases and J by 6 bases; unmatched bases: 10. In germline, CDR1 is MNHEY, CDR2 SVGEGT. The DNA for the CDR3 is TGTGCCAGCAGTCCCTCCAGCGGGAGGGGATTCAATGAGCAGTTCTTC. It codes for CASSPSSGRGFNEQFF.